Following are 24 T cell receptor beta chains from one sample sequenced in a study of blood T cell repertoires in COVID-19. Measured with immunoSEQ multiplex PCR; TCRdb has only the in-frame clones, and not every one. Among some 230,000 clones listed, about 80% were seen once. The sample taken for sequencing was PBMCs or T cells enriched from blood (not recorded which). The receptors derive from a middle-aged woman with acute COVID-19.

The chain carries TRBV3-1 (or the pseudogene TRBV3-2) and TRBJ1-6; 9 bases match TRBD1. The CDR3 extends over 14 amino acids. The V gene end was trimmed by 7 bases and the J gene end by 5 bases; junction bases not matched to a gene: 3. Looked up from germline, CDR1 is LGHDT and CDR2 is YNNKEL (reference sequence). CDR3 DNA: TGTGCCAGCAAGGGACAGGGCGATAATTCACCCCTCCACTTT. The encoded protein is CASKGQGDNSPLHF.

The chain couples TRBV25-1 to TRBJ2-3, with no clear D. The germline gives CDR1 MGHDK, CDR2 SYGVNS. V was clipped by 1 base and J by 2 bases, with 16 bases between them. CDR3 length: 17 residues. The CDR3 is CASSEFPAGWATDTQYF. CDR3 in DNA: TGTGCCAGCAGTGAATTTCCGGCAGGATGGGCCACAGATACGCAGTATTTT. Together with reference TRBV25-1 and TRBJ2-3, the CDR3 gives the full variable domain: EADIYQTPRYLVIGTGKKITLECSQTMGHDKMYWYQQDPGMELHLIHYSYGVNSTEKGDLSSESTVSRIRTEHFPLTLESARPSHTSQYLCASSEFPAGWATDTQYFGPGTRLTVL.

The chain joins TRBV19 to TRBJ2-1, with 11 nucleotides matching TRBD1. CDR3 size: 14 residues. The V gene end was trimmed by 3 bases and the J gene end by 9 bases; junction bases not matched to a gene: 4. The germline CDR1 and CDR2 sequences are LNHDA and SQIVND (reference sequence). CDR3 nucleotide sequence: TGTGCCAGTAGTATGATGGGACAGGGGGGTGAGCAGTTCTTC. Encoded protein: CASSMMGQGGEQFF.

The rearrangement uses TRBV6-4 and TRBJ1-5; 8 bases line up with TRBD1. The CDR3 has 13 amino acids. In germline, CDR1 is MRHNA, CDR2 SNTAGT. Trimming removed 5 bases from V and 7 bases from J; junction bases left unmatched: 4. CDR3 in DNA: TGTGCCAGCAGTTTTGACAGGGGACAGCCCCAGCATTTT. This encodes CASSFDRGQPQHF.

The sample holds one count of this clone. This chain joins TRBV7-2 and TRBJ2-5; D might be TRBD1 (6 bases). Germline V gene data show CDR1 as SGHTA and CDR2 as FQGNSA. This CDR3 is 13 amino acids long. Between the trimmed V and J ends, which lost 5 bases and 3 bases, there was a span of 10 bases. The CDR3 sequence is CASSLRTEETQYF. The CDR3 nucleotides are TGTGCCAGCAGCCTTCGGACAGAAGAGACCCAGTACTTC.

The chain is built from TRBV9 and TRBJ1-2; D is unresolved. The CDR3 sequence is 14 residues long. V shed 0 bases and J shed 5 bases, with 11 bases lying between them. Germline-derived CDR1 and CDR2 are SGDLS and YYNGEE. This CDR3 is CASSVDESLYGYTF. DNA for the CDR3: TGTGCCAGCAGCGTAGACGAGTCCCTTTATGGCTACACCTTC.

V is TRBV4-2 and J is TRBJ2-4, with 7 bases that match TRBD1. Germline loops: CDR1 LGHNA, CDR2 YNFKEQ. The CDR3 is 16 residues long. Trimming removed 0 bases from V and 4 bases from J; junction bases left unmatched: 6. The CDR3 reads CASSQDWGQLKNIQYF. In DNA form, the CDR3 reads TGTGCCAGCAGCCAAGATTGGGGACAGTTAAAAAACATTCAGTACTTC.

This clone has a count of ten or more. The chain recombines TRBV5-1 with TRBJ2-3; the D gene is possibly TRBD1 (5 bases). Looked up from germline, CDR1 is SGHRS and CDR2 is YFSETQ. V was clipped by 1 base and J by 2 bases, with 8 bases between them. The CDR3 is made up of 14 amino acids. CDR3 region: CASSLRQITDTQYF. CDR3 coding DNA: TGCGCCAGCAGCTTGCGACAGATCACAGATACGCAGTATTTT.

The chain combines TRBV27 with TRBJ1-1, with a weak D call TRBD1 (5 bases). CDR1 is MNHEY, CDR2 SMNVEV, per germline (reference sequence). V lost 9 bases, J lost 5 bases, and 16 bases lay in between. CDR3 size: 13 residues. CDR3 in amino acids: CASSPGLGTEAFF. The CDR3 nucleotides are TGTGCCAGTTCTCCAGGGTTGGGGACTGAAGCTTTCTTT.

In its sample, this clone was seen once. The gene calls are TRBV19 and TRBJ2-7, with TRBD2 as a possible D gene (6 bases). The V end lost 3 bases, the J end lost 3 bases, and 9 bases lay between the germline ends. Germline assignment: CDR1 LNHDA and CDR2 SQIVND (reference sequence). The CDR3 is 13 residues long. The CDR3 reads CASSIGGVYEQYF. CDR3 bases: TGTGCCAGTAGTATCGGAGGGGTCTACGAGCAGTACTTC.

This sequence joins TRBV6-2 or TRBV6-3 and TRBJ1-1; no firm D call. CDR3 length: 16 amino acids. The germline CDR1 and CDR2 sequences are MNHEY and SVGEGT. V was clipped by 4 bases and J by 0 bases, with 15 bases between them. The CDR3 coding sequence is TGTGCCAGCAGTTCCCCTCGGGTCCCCATGAACACTGAAGCTTTCTTT. This codes for CASSSPRVPMNTEAFF.

Points on this clone: The germline gene is not matched at one end of the junction; a read error may be the cause. The gene calls are TRBV7-6 and TRBJ1-2; 10 bases are shared with TRBD1. Germline CDR1 is SGHVS and CDR2 is FNYEAQ. CDR3 length: 14 amino acids. DNA of the CDR3: TGTGCCAGCAGTTTAGACAGGGGGCGGGATGGCTACACCTTC. This codes for CASSLDRGRDGYTF. Drawing the rest from reference TRBV7-6 and TRBJ1-2, the complete variable domain is GAGVSQSPRYKVTKRGQDVALRCDPISGHVSLYWYRQALGQGPEFLTYFNYEAQQDKSGLPNDRFSAERPEGSISTLTIQRTEQRDSAMYRCASSLDRGRDGYTFGSGTRLTVV.

The chain uses TRBV5-4 and TRBJ1-2; D possibly corresponds to TRBD1 (5 bases). The length of the CDR3 is 16 residues. Per the germline V gene, CDR1 is SGHNT and CDR2 is YYREEE (reference sequence). V lost 4 bases, J lost 7 bases, and 23 bases lay in between. The CDR3 region is CASSGRGPHSVGGYTF. CDR3 DNA: TGTGCCAGCAGCGGGCGGGGCCCCCACTCGGTCGGTGGCTACACCTTC.

V is TRBV3-1 (or the pseudogene TRBV3-2) and J is TRBJ2-7; 8 bases align to TRBD1. J lost 6 bases, V lost 1 base, and 5 bases had no gene match. Germline CDR1 is LGHDT and CDR2 is YNNKEL (reference sequence). CDR3 length equals 14 residues. In nucleotides, the CDR3 is TGTGCCAGCAGCCAAGGGACAGGGTCGGGCGAGCAGTACTTC. Translated, it gives CASSQGTGSGEQYF.

The chain couples TRBV7-9 to TRBJ1-1; tentative D call: TRBD1 (6 bases). Trimming took off 1 base at V and 1 base at J, with 10 bases between the two ends. CDR1 and CDR2 from the germline V gene are SEHNR and FQNEAQ (reference sequence). The CDR3 spans 15 residues. The CDR3 region has the DNA TGTGCCAGCAGCTTAGTAATGGGGGCGAACACTGAAGCTTTCTTT. This encodes CASSLVMGANTEAFF.

This chain links TRBV27 with TRBJ1-6, with 11 positions matching TRBD1. The V and J ends lost 5 bases and 6 bases, in that order; junction bases with no gene match: 9. CDR1 and CDR2 (germline): MNHEY, SMNVEV (reference sequence). The CDR3 has 17 amino acids. The CDR3 DNA is TGTGCCAGCAGTCCGGGACAGGGGGTTAAGGGTAATTCACCCCTCCACTTT. This translates into CASSPGQGVKGNSPLHF.

V and J are TRBV5-1 and TRBJ2-3; 7 positions agree with TRBD2. The CDR3 covers 17 residues. The V segment lost 4 bases and the J segment 4 bases; nucleotides outside the gene matches: 15. CDR1 and CDR2 (germline): SGHRS, YFSETQ. As DNA, the CDR3 is TGCGCCAGCAGCCTGTCAGGCGGGCGGGAGTTTGCAGATACGCAGTATTTT. It is translated as CASSLSGGREFADTQYF.

The chain employs TRBV30 and TRBJ2-3, with 11 bases matching TRBD2. The CDR3 length is 18 residues. V lost 3 bases to trimming and J lost 3 bases; unmatched junction nucleotides: 14. The germline gives CDR1 GTSNPN, CDR2 SVGIG (reference sequence). The CDR3 nucleotides read TGTGCCTGGAGCCCAGGGGGAGCTAGCGGGAGGTTTACAGATACGCAGTATTTT. Amino acids: CAWSPGGASGRFTDTQYF.

The genes are TRBV28 and TRBJ2-7, with 9 bases fitting TRBD1. This CDR3 has 14 amino acids. J gave up 9 bases and V 5 bases, and 11 bases lay outside the gene matches. Germline-derived CDR1 and CDR2 are MDHEN and SYDVKM. CDR3 coding DNA: TGTGCCAGCAGTCCGCCCCCGGGACAGGGAGCGCAGTACTTC. It specifies CASSPPPGQGAQYF.

V usage is TRBV29-1 and J usage is TRBJ1-6; D gene ambiguous. From germline, CDR1 is SQVTM and CDR2 ANQGSEA. Trimming left V 4 bases short and J 10 bases short, with 8 bases between. The CDR3 runs 11 residues. The CDR3 protein is CSVGENSPLHF. CDR3 bases: TGCAGCGTTGGGGAGAACTCACCCCTCCACTTT.

The chain links TRBV28 to TRBJ1-2; 8 nucleotides line up with TRBD1. The CDR3 spans 13 residues. With 3 bases clipped from V and 8 bases from J, the junction kept 5 bases outside the gene matches. Germline V CDR1 and CDR2: MDHEN, SYDVKM. CDR3 nucleotide sequence: TGTGCCAGCAGTTTCCAGGGGGCGCCCGGCTACACCTTC. It yields the protein CASSFQGAPGYTF.

The rearrangement uses TRBV3-1 (or the pseudogene TRBV3-2) and TRBJ1-6; D may be TRBD1 (6 bases). This CDR3 comprises 15 residues. Trimming cost V 0 bases and J 8 bases, with 11 bases left between them. The germline V gene has CDR1 LGHDT and CDR2 YNNKEL (reference sequence). The CDR3 region has the DNA TGTGCCAGCAGCCAAGAGGGAGACAGGTATTCACCCCTCCACTTT. It codes for CASSQEGDRYSPLHF.

The sample holds a few counts of this clone. Other DNA sequences within the sample encode an identical CDR3. The V and J genes are TRBV19 and TRBJ1-6, with TRBD1 matching over 8 bases. Germline CDR1 and CDR2: LNHDA and SQIVND (reference sequence). The CDR3 runs 13 residues. The V and J ends lost 6 bases and 10 bases, in that order; junction bases with no gene match: 5. The CDR3 is CASRDRGNSPLHF. CDR3 coding DNA: TGTGCCAGTAGAGACAGGGGTAACTCACCCCTCCACTTT.

This chain joins TRBV5-6 and TRBJ1-1; tentative D call: TRBD1 (6 bases). CDR3 length: 14 residues. Germline-derived CDR1 and CDR2 are SGHDT and YYEEEE. Trimming removed 4 bases from V and 2 bases from J, with 12 bases in between. The CDR3 loop is CASSHPGTNTEAFF. Here the CDR3 DNA reads TGTGCCAGCAGCCACCCTGGGACAAACACTGAAGCTTTCTTT. The full variable domain, with the rest looked up from reference TRBV5-6 and TRBJ1-1, is DAGVTQSPTHLIKTRGQQVTLRCSPKSGHDTVSWYQQALGQGPQFIFQYYEEEERQRGNFPDRFSGHQFPNYSSELNVNALLLGDSALYLCASSHPGTNTEAFFGQGTRLTVV.